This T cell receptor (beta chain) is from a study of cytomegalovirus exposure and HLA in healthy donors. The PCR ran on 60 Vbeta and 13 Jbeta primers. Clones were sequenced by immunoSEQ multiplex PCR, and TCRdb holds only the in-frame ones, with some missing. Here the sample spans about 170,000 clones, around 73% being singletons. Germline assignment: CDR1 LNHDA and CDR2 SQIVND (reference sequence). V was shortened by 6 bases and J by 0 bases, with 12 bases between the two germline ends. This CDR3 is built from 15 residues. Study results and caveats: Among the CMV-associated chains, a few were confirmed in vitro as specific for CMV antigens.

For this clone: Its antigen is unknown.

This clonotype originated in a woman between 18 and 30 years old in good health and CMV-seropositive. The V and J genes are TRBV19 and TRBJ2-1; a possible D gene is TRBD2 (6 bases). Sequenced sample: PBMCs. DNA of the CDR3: TGTGCCAGTAGGGGGGACTTCATCTCCTACAATGAGCAGTTCTTC. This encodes CASRGDFISYNEQFF.